What follows describes a single T cell receptor (beta chain). V was pared by 6 bases and J by 4 bases, with 16 bases between. Per the germline V gene, CDR1 is MDHEN and CDR2 is SYDVKM. The CDR3 is 15 amino acids. The data are from a study of Ad26.COV2.S vaccination and SARS-CoV-2 variants. Regarding treatment: about 20 received Ad26.COV2.S at low or high dose, single or two shots; about 5 received placebo; per-sample allocation not given. On day 63 after the first injection, vaccine and placebo recipients gave samples. Assay used: immunoSEQ multiplex PCR; TCRdb lists only in-frame clones, some missing. The sample lists 300,000 to 350,000 clones, 88% occurring once.

The TCR originated in a person aged 18-60 years who received the Ad26.COV2.S COVID-19 vaccine or a placebo. Sample: peripheral blood, taken in a trial of Ad26.COV2.S vaccine versus placebo. The chain has TRBV28 and TRBJ1-5; D unclear. As DNA, the CDR3 is TGTGCCAGCAGCCTAGGACGGGCTTGGAATCAGCCCCAGCATTTT. Its protein is CASSLGRAWNQPQHF.